The clone carrying this T cell receptor beta chain was found many times. The antigen is not known. The investigators amplified TCR beta CDR3 regions from RNA transcripts. The TCR CDR3 first-round RT-PCR relied on the HTBI primer set. TCRdb independently ran MiXCR on the multiplex PCR reads; one entry per CDR3 protein. The top ten hold approximately 33% of the sample, which has more than 350,000 distinct CDR3 sequences, about 18% seen once. These data come from a study of T cells in Graves' hyperthyroidism and ophthalmopathy. CDR1 and CDR2 (germline): SGHKS, YYEKEE (reference sequence). The CDR3 totals 16 residues. V was pared by 3 bases and J by 5 bases, with 7 bases of the junction left unmatched. Study-wide results and limits: Most thyroid clonotypes with frequency above 0.001 were detected in blood.

The sequenced sample consisted of blood. This chain links TRBV5-5 with TRBJ1-6, with 8 nucleotides matching TRBD1. The TCR sequence derives from a woman in her twenties or thirties with Graves' hyperthyroidism that later progressed to Graves' ophthalmopathy. The CDR3 nucleotides read TGTGCCAGCAGCTCGGAATTGGACAGGGATAATTCACCCCTCCACTTT. It yields the protein CASSSELDRDNSPLHF.